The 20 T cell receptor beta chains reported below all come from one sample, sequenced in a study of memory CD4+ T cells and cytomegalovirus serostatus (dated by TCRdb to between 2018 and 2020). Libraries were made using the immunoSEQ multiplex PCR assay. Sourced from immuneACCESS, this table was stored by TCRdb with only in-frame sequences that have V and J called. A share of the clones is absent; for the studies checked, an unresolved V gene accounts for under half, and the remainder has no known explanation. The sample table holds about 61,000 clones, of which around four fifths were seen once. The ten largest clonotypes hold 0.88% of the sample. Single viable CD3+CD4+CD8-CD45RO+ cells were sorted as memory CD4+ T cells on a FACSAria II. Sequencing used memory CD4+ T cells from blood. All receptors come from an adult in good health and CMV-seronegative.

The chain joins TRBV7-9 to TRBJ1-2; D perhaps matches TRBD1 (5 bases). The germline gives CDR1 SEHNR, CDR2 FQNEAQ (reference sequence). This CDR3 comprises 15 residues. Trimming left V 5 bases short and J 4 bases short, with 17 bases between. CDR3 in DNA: TGTGCCAGCAGCCCACCGGGTGGGGGACTCTATGGCTACACCTTC. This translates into CASSPPGGGLYGYTF.

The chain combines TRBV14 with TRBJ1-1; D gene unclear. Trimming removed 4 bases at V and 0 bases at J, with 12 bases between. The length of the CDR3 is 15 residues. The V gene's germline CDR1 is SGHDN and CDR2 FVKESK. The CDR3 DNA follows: TGTGCCAGCAGCCCTCCTGGGGATATGAACACTGAAGCTTTCTTT. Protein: CASSPPGDMNTEAFF.

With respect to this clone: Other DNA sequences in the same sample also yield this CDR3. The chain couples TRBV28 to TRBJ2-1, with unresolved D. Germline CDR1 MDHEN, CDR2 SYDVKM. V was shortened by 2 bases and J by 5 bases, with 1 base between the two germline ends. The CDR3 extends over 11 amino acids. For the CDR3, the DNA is TGTGCCAGCAGTTTAAACAATGAGCAGTTCTTC. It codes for CASSLNNEQFF. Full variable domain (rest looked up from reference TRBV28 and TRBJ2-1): DVKVTQSSRYLVKRTGEKVFLECVQDMDHENMFWYRQDPGLGLRLIYFSYDVKMKEKGDIPEGYSVSREKKERFSLILESASTNQTSMYLCASSLNNEQFFGPGTRLTVL.

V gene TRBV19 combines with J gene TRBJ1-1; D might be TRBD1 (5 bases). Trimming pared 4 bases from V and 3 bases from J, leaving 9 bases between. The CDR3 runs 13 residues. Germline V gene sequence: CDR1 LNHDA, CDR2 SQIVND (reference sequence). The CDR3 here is CASSTGPYTEAFF. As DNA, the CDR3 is TGTGCCAGTAGTACGGGACCATACACTGAAGCTTTCTTT.

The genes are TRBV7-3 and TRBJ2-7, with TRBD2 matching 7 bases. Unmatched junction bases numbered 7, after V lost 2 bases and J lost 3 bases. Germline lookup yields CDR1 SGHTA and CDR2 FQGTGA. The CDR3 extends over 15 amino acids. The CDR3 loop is CASSLGPSGNYEQYF. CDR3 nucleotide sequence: TGTGCCAGCAGCTTAGGCCCAAGCGGGAACTACGAGCAGTACTTC.

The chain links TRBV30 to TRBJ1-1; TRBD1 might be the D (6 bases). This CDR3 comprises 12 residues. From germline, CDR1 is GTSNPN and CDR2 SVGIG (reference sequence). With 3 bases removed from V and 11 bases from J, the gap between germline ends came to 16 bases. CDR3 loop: CAWRGARGVAFF. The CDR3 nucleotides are TGTGCCTGGAGGGGGGCCCGGGGGGTTGCTTTCTTT.

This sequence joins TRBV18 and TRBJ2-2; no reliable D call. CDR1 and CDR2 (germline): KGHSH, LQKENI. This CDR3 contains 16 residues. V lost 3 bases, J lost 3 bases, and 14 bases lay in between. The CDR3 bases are TGTGCCAGCTCACCGGCCCTGCGTTCAGACACCGGGGAGCTGTTTTTT. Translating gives CASSPALRSDTGELFF.

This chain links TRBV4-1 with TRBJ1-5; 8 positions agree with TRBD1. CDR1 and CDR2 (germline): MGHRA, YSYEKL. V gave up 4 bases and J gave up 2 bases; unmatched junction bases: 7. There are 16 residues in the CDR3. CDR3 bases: TGCGCCAGCAGCCCGACAGGGGCGTTGGGCAATCAGCCCCAGCATTTT. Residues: CASSPTGALGNQPQHF.

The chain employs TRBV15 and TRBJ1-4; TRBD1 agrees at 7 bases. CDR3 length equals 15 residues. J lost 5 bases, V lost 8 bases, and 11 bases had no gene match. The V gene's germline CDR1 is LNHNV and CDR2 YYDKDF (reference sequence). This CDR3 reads CATATIWDSNEKLFF. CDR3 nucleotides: TGTGCCACCGCAACCATTTGGGACAGCAATGAAAAACTGTTTTTT. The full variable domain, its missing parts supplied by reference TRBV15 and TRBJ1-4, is DAMVIQNPRYQVTQFGKPVTLSCSQTLNHNVMYWYQQKSSQAPKLLFHYYDKDFNNEADTPDNFQSRRPNTSFCFLDIRSPGLGDTAMYLCATATIWDSNEKLFFGSGTQLSVL.

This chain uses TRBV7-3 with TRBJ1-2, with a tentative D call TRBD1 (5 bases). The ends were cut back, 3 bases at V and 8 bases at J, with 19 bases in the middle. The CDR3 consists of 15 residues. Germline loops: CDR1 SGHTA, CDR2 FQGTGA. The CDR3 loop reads CASSLGGGRSSGYTF. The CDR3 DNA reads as TGTGCCAGCAGCTTGGGCGGGGGACGGTCGAGCGGCTACACCTTC.

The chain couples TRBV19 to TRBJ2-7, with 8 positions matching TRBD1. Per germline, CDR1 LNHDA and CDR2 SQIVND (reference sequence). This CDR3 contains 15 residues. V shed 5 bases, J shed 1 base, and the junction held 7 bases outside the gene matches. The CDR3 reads CASSLTGARSYEQYF. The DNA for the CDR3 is TGTGCCAGTAGTTTGACAGGGGCACGATCCTACGAGCAGTACTTC.

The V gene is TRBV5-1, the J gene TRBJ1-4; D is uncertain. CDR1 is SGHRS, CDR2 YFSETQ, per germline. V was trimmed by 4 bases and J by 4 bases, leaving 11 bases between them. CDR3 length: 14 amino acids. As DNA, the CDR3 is TGCGCCAGCAGCCTTTCGGGCAGTAATGAAAAACTGTTTTTT. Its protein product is CASSLSGSNEKLFF. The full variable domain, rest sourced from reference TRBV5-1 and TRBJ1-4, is KAGVTQTPRYLIKTRGQQVTLSCSPISGHRSVSWYQQTPGQGLQFLFEYFSETQRNKGNFPGRFSGRQFSNSRSEMNVSTLELGDSALYLCASSLSGSNEKLFFGSGTQLSVL.

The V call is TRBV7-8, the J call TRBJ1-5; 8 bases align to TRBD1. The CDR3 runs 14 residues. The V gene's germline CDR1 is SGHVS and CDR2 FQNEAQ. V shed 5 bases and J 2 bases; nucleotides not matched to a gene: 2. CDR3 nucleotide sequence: TGTGCCAGCAGCCCGGGACAGGGCAATCAGCCCCAGCATTTT. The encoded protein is CASSPGQGNQPQHF.

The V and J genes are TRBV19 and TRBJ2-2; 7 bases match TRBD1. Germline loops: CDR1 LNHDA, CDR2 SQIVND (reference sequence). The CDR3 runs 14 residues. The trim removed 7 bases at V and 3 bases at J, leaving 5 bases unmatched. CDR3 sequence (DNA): TGTGCCAGTACCCAACAGGGGCACACCGGGGAGCTGTTTTTT. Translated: CASTQQGHTGELFF.

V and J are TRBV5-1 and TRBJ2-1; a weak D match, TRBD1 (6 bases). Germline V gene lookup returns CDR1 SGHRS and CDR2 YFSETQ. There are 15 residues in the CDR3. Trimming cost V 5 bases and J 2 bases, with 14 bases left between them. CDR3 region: CASRGGEGTYNEQFF. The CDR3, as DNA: TGCGCCAGCAGAGGGGGAGAGGGGACCTACAATGAGCAGTTCTTC.

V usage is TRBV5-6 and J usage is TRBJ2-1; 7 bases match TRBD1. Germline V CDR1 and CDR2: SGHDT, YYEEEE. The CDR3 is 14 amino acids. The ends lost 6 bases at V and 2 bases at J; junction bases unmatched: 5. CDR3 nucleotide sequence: TGTGCCAGCAACGAACAGGGGACCTACAATGAGCAGTTCTTC. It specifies CASNEQGTYNEQFF.

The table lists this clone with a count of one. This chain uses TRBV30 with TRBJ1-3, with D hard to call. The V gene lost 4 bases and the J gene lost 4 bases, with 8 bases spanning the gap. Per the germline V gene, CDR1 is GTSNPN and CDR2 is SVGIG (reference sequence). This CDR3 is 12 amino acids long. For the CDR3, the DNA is TGTGCCTGGAATCGACCGGGAAACACCATATATTTT. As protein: CAWNRPGNTIYF.

The CDR3 protein is CASSYSGDEKLFF. DNA for the CDR3: TGTGCCAGCAGTTACTCAGGGGATGAAAAACTGTTTTTT. This chain uses TRBV6-6 with TRBJ1-4; a weak D match, TRBD1 (5 bases). Germline V gene lookup returns CDR1 MNHNY and CDR2 SVGAGI (reference sequence). The CDR3 extends over 13 amino acids. The ends were cut back, 0 bases at V and 6 bases at J, with 5 bases in the middle.

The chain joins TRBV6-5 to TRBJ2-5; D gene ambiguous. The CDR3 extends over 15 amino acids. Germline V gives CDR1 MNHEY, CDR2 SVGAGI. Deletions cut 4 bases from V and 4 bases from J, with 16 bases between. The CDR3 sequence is CASSFTFWGRETQYF. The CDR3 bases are TGTGCCAGCAGTTTCACATTTTGGGGAAGAGAGACCCAGTACTTC.

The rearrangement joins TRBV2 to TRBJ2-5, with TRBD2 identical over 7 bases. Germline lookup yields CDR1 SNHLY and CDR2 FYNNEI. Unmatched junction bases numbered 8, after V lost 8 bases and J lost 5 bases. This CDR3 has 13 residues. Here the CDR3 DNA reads TGTGCCAGCGGGAGGGACCAGAGGGAGACCCAGTACTTC. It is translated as CASGRDQRETQYF.